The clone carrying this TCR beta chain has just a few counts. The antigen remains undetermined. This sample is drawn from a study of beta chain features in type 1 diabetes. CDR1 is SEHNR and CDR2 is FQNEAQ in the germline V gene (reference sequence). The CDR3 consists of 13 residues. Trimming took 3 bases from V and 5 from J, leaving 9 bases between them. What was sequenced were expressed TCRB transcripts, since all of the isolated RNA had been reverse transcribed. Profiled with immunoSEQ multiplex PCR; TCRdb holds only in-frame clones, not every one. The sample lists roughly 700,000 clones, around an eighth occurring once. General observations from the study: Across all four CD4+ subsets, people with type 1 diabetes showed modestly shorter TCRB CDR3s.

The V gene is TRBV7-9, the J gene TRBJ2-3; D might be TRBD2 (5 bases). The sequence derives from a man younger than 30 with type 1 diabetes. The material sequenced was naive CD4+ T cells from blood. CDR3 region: CASSLLAEDTQYF. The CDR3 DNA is TGTGCCAGCAGCTTGCTAGCTGAAGATACGCAGTATTTT.